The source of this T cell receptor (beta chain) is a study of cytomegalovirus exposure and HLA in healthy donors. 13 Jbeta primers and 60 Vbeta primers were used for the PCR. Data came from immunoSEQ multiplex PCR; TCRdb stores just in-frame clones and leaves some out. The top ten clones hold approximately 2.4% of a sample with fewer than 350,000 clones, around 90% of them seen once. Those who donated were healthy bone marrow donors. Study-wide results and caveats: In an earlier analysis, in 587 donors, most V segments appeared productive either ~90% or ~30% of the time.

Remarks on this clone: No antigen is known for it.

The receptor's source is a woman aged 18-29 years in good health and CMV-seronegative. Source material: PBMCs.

DNA for the CDR3: TGTGCCAGCTCACCACCGTTCGGGGGCTACACCTTC. It encodes CASSPPFGGYTF. The rearrangement uses TRBV18 and TRBJ1-2, with D hard to call. V lost 0 bases and J 8 bases, leaving 7 bases between the germline ends. Looked up from germline, CDR1 is KGHSH and CDR2 is LQKENI. This CDR3 comprises 12 residues.